This T cell receptor (beta chain) was identified in a study of T-cell memory formation after mild COVID-19. The CDR3 consists of 15 residues. The junction had 6 bases not matched to a gene; V was cut back by 1 base and J by 6 bases. Study-level points and caveats: Most CD4+ clones that shrank were in CM and EM, while CD8+ ones turned up in EMRA.

TCRdb re-analysed the 5' RACE reads in MiXCR, keeping a single row per CDR3 protein. Found here are fewer than 150,000 distinct CDR3 sequences, around 15% of them singletons; the top ten hold around 27%. As concerns this clonotype: As yet, its antigen is unknown.

The sample was PBMCs or a T cell subset sorted from them (not recorded which). The receptor comes from an adult woman who had mild COVID-19 (a few samples of this study predate the infection). Cell type and time point are not known. The V call is TRBV12-3 or TRBV12-4, the J call TRBJ2-1; TRBD2 matches 7 bases. The CDR3 loop is CASSLGRLAVNEQFF. The CDR3 nucleotides read TGTGCCAGCAGTTTAGGCAGGCTAGCGGTCAATGAGCAGTTCTTC.